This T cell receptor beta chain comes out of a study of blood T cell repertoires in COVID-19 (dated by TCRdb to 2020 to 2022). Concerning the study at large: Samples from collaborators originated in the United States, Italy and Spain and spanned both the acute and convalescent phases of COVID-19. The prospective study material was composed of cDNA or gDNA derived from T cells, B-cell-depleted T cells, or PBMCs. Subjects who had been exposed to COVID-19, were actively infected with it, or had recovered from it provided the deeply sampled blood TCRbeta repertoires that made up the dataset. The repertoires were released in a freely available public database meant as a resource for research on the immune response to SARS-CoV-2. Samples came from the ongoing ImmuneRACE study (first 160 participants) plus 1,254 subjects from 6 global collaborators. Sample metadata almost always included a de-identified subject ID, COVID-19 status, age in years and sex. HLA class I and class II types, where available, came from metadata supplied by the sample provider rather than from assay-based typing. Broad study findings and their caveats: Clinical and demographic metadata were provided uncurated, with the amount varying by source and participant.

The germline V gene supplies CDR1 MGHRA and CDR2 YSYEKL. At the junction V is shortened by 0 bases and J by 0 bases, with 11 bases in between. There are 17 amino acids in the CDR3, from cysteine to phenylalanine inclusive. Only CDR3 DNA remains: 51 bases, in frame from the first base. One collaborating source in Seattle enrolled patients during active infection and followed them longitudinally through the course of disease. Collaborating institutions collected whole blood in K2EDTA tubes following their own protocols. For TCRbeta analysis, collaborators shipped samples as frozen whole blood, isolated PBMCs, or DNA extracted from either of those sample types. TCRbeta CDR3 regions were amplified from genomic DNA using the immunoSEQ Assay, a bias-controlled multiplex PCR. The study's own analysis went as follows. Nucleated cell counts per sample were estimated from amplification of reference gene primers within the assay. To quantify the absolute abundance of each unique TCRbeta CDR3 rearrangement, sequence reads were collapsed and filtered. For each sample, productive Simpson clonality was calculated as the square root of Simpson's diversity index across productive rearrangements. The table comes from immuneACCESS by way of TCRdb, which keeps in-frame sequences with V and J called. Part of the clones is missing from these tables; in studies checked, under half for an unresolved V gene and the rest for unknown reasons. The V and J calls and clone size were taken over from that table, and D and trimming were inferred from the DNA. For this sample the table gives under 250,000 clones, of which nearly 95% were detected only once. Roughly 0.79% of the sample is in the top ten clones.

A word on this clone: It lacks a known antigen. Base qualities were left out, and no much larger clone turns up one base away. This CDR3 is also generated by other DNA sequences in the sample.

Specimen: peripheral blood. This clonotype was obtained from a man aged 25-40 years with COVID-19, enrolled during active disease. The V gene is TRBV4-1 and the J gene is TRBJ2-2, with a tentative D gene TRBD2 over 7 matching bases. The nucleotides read TGCGCCAGCAGCCAAGACACGGGGGGCGCGAACACCGGGGAGCTGTTTTTT. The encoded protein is CASSQDTGGANTGELFF.